These 15 T cell receptor beta chains came from one sample sequenced in a study of cytomegalovirus exposure and HLA in healthy donors. PCR employed 60 Vbeta and 13 Jbeta primers. Clones were sequenced by immunoSEQ multiplex PCR, and TCRdb holds only the in-frame ones, with some missing. In the table there are roughly 130,000 clones, around 70% of which are singletons. The sample taken for sequencing was PBMCs. The receptors come from a woman in her thirties or forties in good health and CMV-seropositive.

A single count supports this clone. The CDR3 reads CASSQARATSGGSSYNEQFF. The CDR3 region has the DNA TGTGCCAGCAGCCAAGCCCGGGCCACTAGCGGGGGGAGCTCCTACAATGAGCAGTTCTTC. The rearrangement uses TRBV4-2 and TRBJ2-1; 12 bases align to TRBD2. The V gene end was trimmed by 1 base and the J gene end by 0 bases; junction bases not matched to a gene: 10. This CDR3 region has 20 residues. Germline V lookup: CDR1 LGHNA, CDR2 YNFKEQ.

The chain couples TRBV28 to TRBJ1-1; 9 nucleotides match TRBD1. The CDR3 extends over 13 amino acids. The germline V gene encodes CDR1 MDHEN and CDR2 SYDVKM. The CDR3 sequence: CAAGTGKGSEAFF. As DNA, the CDR3 is TGTGCTGCCGGGACAGGGAAAGGCTCTGAAGCTTTCTTT.

There are a few counts of this clone. This chain links TRBV7-9 with TRBJ1-1; 11 nucleotides agree with TRBD1. J gave up 7 bases and V 1 base, and 11 bases lay outside the gene matches. Germline CDR1 SEHNR, CDR2 FQNEAQ (reference sequence). This CDR3 is built from 17 residues. The CDR3 sequence: CASSLGDRGKVMGEAFF. The DNA of the CDR3 is TGTGCCAGCAGCTTAGGGGACAGGGGGAAGGTGATGGGTGAAGCTTTCTTT.

The chain recombines TRBV27 with TRBJ1-1, with 10 bases aligning to TRBD1. Germline values: CDR1 MNHEY, CDR2 SMNVEV (reference sequence). J was trimmed by 0 bases and V by 3 bases; bases with no gene match: 1. The CDR3 runs 15 residues. The CDR3 reads CASSLGQGMNTEAFF. CDR3 DNA: TGTGCCAGCAGTTTGGGACAGGGGATGAACACTGAAGCTTTCTTT.

The rearrangement joins TRBV14 to TRBJ1-1; D may be TRBD1 (5 bases). From germline, CDR1 is SGHDN and CDR2 FVKESK. This CDR3 is built from 17 residues. The ends were cut back, 4 bases at V and 3 bases at J, with 21 bases in the middle. DNA for the CDR3: TGTGCCAGCAGCCCCTACCCTTCCAGGGCGGTTGACACTGAAGCTTTCTTT. Amino acid sequence: CASSPYPSRAVDTEAFF.

This chain links TRBV4-1 with TRBJ2-3, with TRBD2 matching 12 bases. With V trimmed by 4 bases and J by 0 bases, 8 bases remained unmatched. The CDR3 contains 18 residues. Germline CDR1 and CDR2: MGHRA and YSYEKL. CDR3 DNA sequence: TGCGCCAGCAGCCCTGGGGATGGACTAGCGGGGAGCACAGATACGCAGTATTTT. Encoded protein: CASSPGDGLAGSTDTQYF.

This chain uses TRBV2 with TRBJ2-2; 12 nucleotides match TRBD1. The junction had 7 bases not matched to a gene; V was cut back by 5 bases and J by 6 bases. Germline V gene data show CDR1 as SNHLY and CDR2 as FYNNEI. This CDR3 is built from 16 residues. This CDR3 reads CASSLAGTGGSGELFF. The CDR3 coding sequence is TGTGCCAGCAGTTTAGCCGGGACAGGGGGCTCCGGGGAGCTGTTTTTT.

The genes are TRBV2 and TRBJ1-2; 9 nucleotides match TRBD1. Germline CDR1 reads SNHLY; CDR2 reads FYNNEI. The CDR3 has 13 residues. The trim removed 5 bases at V and 6 bases at J, leaving 4 bases unmatched. The CDR3 here is CASSSGQGNGYTF. CDR3 nucleotide sequence: TGTGCCAGCAGTTCCGGACAGGGGAATGGCTACACCTTC.

V gene TRBV25-1 combines with J gene TRBJ2-6, with 7 nucleotides matching TRBD1. Germline V gene lookup returns CDR1 MGHDK and CDR2 SYGVNS. The CDR3 consists of 17 residues. The J segment lost 0 bases and the V segment lost 4 bases, leaving 6 bases of the junction unmatched. The CDR3 loop reads CASSVRDSPSGANVLTF. The CDR3 DNA is TGTGCCAGCAGTGTCCGGGACAGCCCCTCTGGGGCCAACGTCCTGACTTTC.

This clone has only one observation. This chain uses TRBV6-1 with TRBJ2-6, with D tentatively TRBD1 (6 bases). There are 15 residues in the CDR3. Germline V gives CDR1 MNHNS, CDR2 SASEGT. Trimming pared 6 bases from V and 2 bases from J, leaving 11 bases between. In DNA form, the CDR3 reads TGTGCCAGCAGGGGAAGGACAGCTGGGGCCAACGTCCTGACTTTC. This sequence encodes CASRGRTAGANVLTF.

The chain employs TRBV5-4 and TRBJ2-3; 7 bases line up with TRBD2. CDR1 SGHNT and CDR2 YYREEE come from the germline V gene (reference sequence). The CDR3 covers 14 residues. V lost 4 bases and J lost 5; bases outside the gene matches: 7. The CDR3 loop is CASSGRGGGDTQYF. For the CDR3, the DNA is TGTGCCAGCAGCGGGCGCGGGGGTGGAGATACGCAGTATTTT.

This clone showed up just a few times. The J gene is TRBJ1-3, the V gene TRBV18; 7 bases match TRBD1. Trimming removed 5 bases from V and 6 bases from J; junction bases left unmatched: 4. Germline V gene data show CDR1 as KGHSH and CDR2 as LQKENI. CDR3 length: 13 residues. CDR3 coding DNA: TGTGCCAGCTCAGGGACAGTAAAAAACACCATATATTTT. Translating it yields CASSGTVKNTIYF.

The J gene is TRBJ1-4, the V gene TRBV2; TRBD1 might be the D (6 bases). The CDR3 extends over 14 amino acids. Germline V lookup: CDR1 SNHLY, CDR2 FYNNEI. Trimming pared 6 bases from V and 7 bases from J, leaving 15 bases between. In nucleotides, the CDR3 is TGTGCCAGCAGAGAACAGGGAGGGGGTGAAAAACTGTTTTTT. Translation: CASREQGGGEKLFF.

In its sample, this clone was seen once. The V gene is TRBV13, the J gene TRBJ2-7, with D perhaps matching TRBD2 (5 bases). Trimming removed 5 bases at V and 1 base at J, with 15 bases between. The CDR3 has 15 amino acids. Germline values: CDR1 PRHDT, CDR2 FYEKMQ (reference sequence). CDR3 sequence (DNA): TGTGCCAGCAGCCCTAGACTAACTAGTTCCTACGAGCAGTACTTC. Translating it yields CASSPRLTSSYEQYF.

In its sample, this clone was seen a few times. The genes are TRBV4-3 and TRBJ1-1; D is uncertain. Germline V gene lookup returns CDR1 LGHNA and CDR2 YSLEER. The CDR3 consists of 15 residues. The germline V and J ends were trimmed by 4 bases and 5 bases, with 17 bases remaining between them. The CDR3 loop reads CASSRQVEAGTEAFF. In DNA form, the CDR3 reads TGCGCCAGCAGCCGCCAAGTTGAGGCGGGGACTGAAGCTTTCTTT.